This TCR beta chain was recorded in a study of blood T cell repertoires in COVID-19 (dated by TCRdb to 2020 to 2022). Looking at the study overall: The collaborator samples originated in the United States, Italy and Spain and spanned the acute and convalescent phases of COVID-19. Subjects who had been exposed to COVID-19, were actively infected with it, or had recovered from it provided the deeply sampled blood TCRbeta repertoires that made up the dataset. The samples were drawn from the first 160 participants of the ongoing ImmuneRACE study and from 1,254 subjects provided by 6 global collaborators. The material from the prospective study consisted of cDNA or gDNA derived from T cells, B-cell-depleted T cells, or PBMCs. The repertoires were released in a freely available public database meant as a resource for research on the immune response to SARS-CoV-2. Where available, HLA class I and class II types were taken from metadata supplied by the sample provider and were not determined by assay-based typing. Nearly every sample came with metadata listing a de-identified subject ID, COVID-19 status, age in years and sex.

Each collaborating institution followed its own protocols to collect whole blood in K2EDTA tubes. For TCRbeta analysis, collaborators shipped samples as frozen whole blood, isolated PBMCs, or DNA extracted from either of those sample types. The immunoSEQ Assay, a bias-controlled multiplex PCR, was used to amplify TCRbeta CDR3 regions from genomic DNA. Per the original workflow: Nucleated cell counts per sample were estimated from amplification of reference gene primers within the assay. Sequence reads were collapsed and filtered to measure the absolute abundance of every unique TCRbeta CDR3 rearrangement. Productive Simpson clonality was computed per sample as the square root of Simpson's diversity index over productive rearrangements. Imported from immuneACCESS, the table was reduced by TCRdb to in-frame sequences with V and J called. These copies leave out some clones; in studies compared against another copy, an unresolved V gene accounts for under half, and the cause of the remainder is not known. The V and J calls and clone size come from that table; D and trimming were worked out from the DNA. The table for this sample lists about 21,000 clones; around nine tenths of them were counted only once. The top ten constitute over 15% of the sample.

The paper's findings and limits, for the study overall: Clinical and demographic metadata were provided uncurated, with the amount varying by source and participant.

In regard to this clone: What this receptor recognizes is not known. No much larger clone is present one base from it, and per-base qualities are unavailable.

From cysteine to phenylalanine, the CDR3 is 14 amino acids long. The read is trimmed to its CDR3 DNA, 42 bases read in frame from base 1. Based on the germline V gene, the CDR1 and CDR2 sequences are SGHAT and FQNNGV. The trim is 2 bases for V and 3 bases for J, with a gap of 5 bases between the germline ends. Sequencing was performed on peripheral blood. The rearranged chain carries TRBV11-2 and TRBJ2-6; the D gene cannot be named for sure. The sequence was collected from a man aged 65 to 79 with active COVID-19. The DNA is TGTGCCAGCAGCTTATCCCATGGGGCCAACGTCCTGACTTTC. The encoded protein is CASSLSHGANVLTF.